These T cell receptor beta chains were read from a single sample in a study of blood T cell repertoires in COVID-19. The table came from immunoSEQ multiplex PCR; TCRdb's copy has only in-frame clones and leaves some out. This table holds 90,000 to 150,000 clones, about four fifths found once. Sample: peripheral blood. These receptors all stem from an elderly woman with acute or convalescent COVID-19. Both conserved end residues are part of each CDR3. Each record gives: clone size, V gene, D gene, J gene, CDR3 protein, CDR3 DNA. A D gene is named only where the DNA matches it firmly. A clone size is listed for some rows: how often the clone was seen (once, few, many), or a class if it is expanded.

>-|TRBV7-2|TRBD2|TRBJ2-1
CASSFKRDSEQFF
TGTGCCAGCAGCTTTAAGCGGGATAGTGAGCAGTTCTTC
>-|TRBV5-1|TRBD1|TRBJ2-2
CASSLQGGDTGELFF
TGCGCCAGCAGCTTACAGGGGGGAGATACCGGGGAGCTGTTTTTT
>-|TRBV15|TRBD2|TRBJ2-1
CATSRARGRPSGYYNEQFF
TGTGCCACCAGCAGGGCCCGGGGAAGGCCTAGCGGCTACTACAATGAGCAGTTCTTC
>few|TRBV3-1/TRBV3-2|TRBD1|TRBJ2-1
CASNGDSYNEQFF
TGTGCCAGCAATGGGGACAGCTACAATGAGCAGTTCTTC
>-|TRBV7-9|TRBD1|TRBJ2-3
CASSLGPGTGSDTQYF
TGTGCCAGCAGCTTAGGTCCTGGGACAGGGTCAGATACGCAGTATTTT
>-|TRBV7-9|-|TRBJ1-1
CASSLQQLNTEAFF
TGTGCCAGCAGCTTGCAACAGCTGAACACTGAAGCTTTCTTT
>-|TRBV4-1|-|TRBJ1-4
CASSQEFAGEFVLFF
TGCGCCAGCAGCCAAGAATTCGCAGGGGAGTTTGTTTTGTTTTTT
>-|TRBV29-1|-|TRBJ1-2
CSVAAGVDYGYTF
TGCAGCGTTGCTGCGGGAGTTGACTATGGCTACACCTTC
>-|TRBV6-2/TRBV6-3|TRBD1|TRBJ1-2
CASSRPGGADGYTF
TGTGCCAGCAGTCGACCAGGGGGCGCGGATGGCTACACCTTC
>-|TRBV5-1|-|TRBJ1-1
CASSSGVVGTEAFF
TGCGCCAGCAGCTCGGGGGTAGTAGGTACTGAAGCTTTCTTT
>once|TRBV6-5|-|TRBJ1-2
CASRTTQGRYGYTF
TGTGCCAGCAGGACTACCCAGGGGAGATATGGCTACACCTTC
>-|TRBV30|-|TRBJ2-5
CAWTSTEVPWETQYF
TGTGCCTGGACTAGCACAGAGGTTCCTTGGGAGACCCAGTACTTC
>-|TRBV6-1|-|TRBJ1-2
CASSEVQGGSYTF
TGTGCCAGCAGTGAAGTCCAGGGCGGTAGCTACACCTTC
>-|TRBV27|TRBD1|TRBJ1-2
CASSSRTGWGYTF
TGTGCCAGCAGTTCCCGGACAGGTTGGGGCTACACCTTC
>-|TRBV4-3|-|TRBJ1-1
CASSHRNTEAFF
TGCGCCAGCAGCCATCGGAACACTGAAGCTTTCTTT
>few|TRBV2|-|TRBJ1-5
CASSERENQPQHF
TGTGCCAGCAGTGAAAGAGAAAATCAGCCCCAGCATTTT
>-|TRBV29-1|-|TRBJ1-2
CSVEEAGRIYGYTF
TGCAGCGTTGAAGAGGCAGGGAGGATCTATGGCTACACCTTC
>-|TRBV2|-|TRBJ1-1
CASNVPGNMNTEAFF
TGTGCCAGCAATGTCCCAGGGAACATGAACACTGAAGCTTTCTTT
>-|TRBV3-1/TRBV3-2|TRBD2|TRBJ2-1
CASSQVFETSGSVSHNEQFF
TGTGCCAGCAGCCAAGTGTTTGAGACTAGCGGGAGTGTAAGTCACAATGAGCAGTTCTTC
>hyperexpanded|TRBV10-2|-|TRBJ1-5
CASSDMSVGPQHF
TGCGCCAGCAGTGACATGAGCGTGGGGCCCCAGCATTTT
>-|TRBV18|-|TRBJ2-2
CASSPPGAPTNTGELFF
TGTGCCAGCTCACCACCGGGGGCCCCAACGAACACCGGGGAGCTGTTTTTT
>-|TRBV24-1|TRBD1|TRBJ2-5
CATSGTGGETQYF
TGTGCCACCAGCGGGACAGGGGGAGAGACCCAGTACTTC
>few|TRBV7-2|-|TRBJ1-1
CASSLGGLNTEAFF
TGTGCCAGCAGCTTGGGGGGTTTGAACACTGAAGCTTTCTTT
>-|TRBV12-5|-|TRBJ2-1
CASGPDNNEQFF
TGTGCTAGTGGCCCCGACAACAATGAGCAGTTCTTC
>-|TRBV28|TRBD2|TRBJ2-3
CASSKRGGPTDTQYF
TGTGCCAGCAGTAAGCGGGGTGGGCCCACAGATACGCAGTATTTT
>-|TRBV11-2|-|TRBJ2-7
CASSSTTLAGSYEQYF
TGTGCCAGCAGCTCTACGACGCTAGCCGGTTCCTACGAGCAGTACTTC
>-|TRBV7-8|-|TRBJ1-4
CASNDHGGNEKLFF
TGTGCCAGCAACGATCATGGGGGGAATGAAAAACTGTTTTTT